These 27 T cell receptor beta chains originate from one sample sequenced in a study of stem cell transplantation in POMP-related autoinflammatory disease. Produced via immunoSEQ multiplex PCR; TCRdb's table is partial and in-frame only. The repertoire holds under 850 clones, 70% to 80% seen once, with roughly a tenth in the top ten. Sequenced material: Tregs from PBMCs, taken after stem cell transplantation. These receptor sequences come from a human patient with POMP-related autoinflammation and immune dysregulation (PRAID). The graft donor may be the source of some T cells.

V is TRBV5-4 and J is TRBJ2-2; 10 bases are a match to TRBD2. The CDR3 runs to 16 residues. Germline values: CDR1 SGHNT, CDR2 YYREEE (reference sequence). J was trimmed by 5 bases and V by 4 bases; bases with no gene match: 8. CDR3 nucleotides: TGTGCCAGCAGCCCCCGCCTAGCGGGAGTAACCGGGGAGCTGTTTTTT. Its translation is CASSPRLAGVTGELFF.

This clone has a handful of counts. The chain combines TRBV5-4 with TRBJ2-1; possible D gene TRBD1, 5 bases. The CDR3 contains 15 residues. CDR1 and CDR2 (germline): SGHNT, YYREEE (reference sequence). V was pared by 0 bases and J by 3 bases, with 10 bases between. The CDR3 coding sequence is TGTGCCAGCAGCTTGGATGGAGACAGCTACAATGAGCAGTTCTTC. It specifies CASSLDGDSYNEQFF.

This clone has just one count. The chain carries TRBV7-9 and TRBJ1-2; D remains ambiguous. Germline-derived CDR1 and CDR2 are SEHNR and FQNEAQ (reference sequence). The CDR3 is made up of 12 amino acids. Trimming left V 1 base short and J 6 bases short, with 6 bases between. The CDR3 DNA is TGTGCCAGCAGCTTAGTTGAAGATGGCTACACCTTC. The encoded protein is CASSLVEDGYTF. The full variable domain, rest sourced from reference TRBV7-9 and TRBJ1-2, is DTGVSQNPRHKITKRGQNVTFRCDPISEHNRLYWYRQTLGQGPEFLTYFQNEAQLEKSRLLSDRFSAERPKGSFSTLEIQRTEQGDSAMYLCASSLVEDGYTFGSGTRLTVV.

CDR3 nucleotides: TGTGCCAGCTCACCGAGAGAGGGGCTCCTAGGAACCTACGAGCAGTACTTC. It translates to CASSPREGLLGTYEQYF. V usage is TRBV18 and J usage is TRBJ2-7; D may be TRBD1 or TRBD2 (5 bases each). The germline V gene has CDR1 KGHSH and CDR2 LQKENI. V was trimmed by 3 bases and J by 2 bases, leaving 20 bases between them. CDR3 length: 17 amino acids.

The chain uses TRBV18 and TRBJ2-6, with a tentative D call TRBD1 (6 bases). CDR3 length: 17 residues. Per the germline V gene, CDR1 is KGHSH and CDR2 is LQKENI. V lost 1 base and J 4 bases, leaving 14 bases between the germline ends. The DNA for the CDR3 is TGTGCCAGCTCACCACAACAGGGCCTGAGCGGGGCCAACGTCCTGACTTTC. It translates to CASSPQQGLSGANVLTF.

CDR3 region: CASSYSDKPYEQYF. The CDR3 nucleotides read TGTGCCAGCAGTTATTCGGACAAACCCTACGAGCAGTACTTC. The chain uses TRBV6-2 or TRBV6-3 and TRBJ2-7; TRBD1 might be the D (5 bases). The length of the CDR3 is 14 residues. Germline CDR1 and CDR2: MNHEY and SVGEGT. Trimming removed 3 bases at V and 2 bases at J, with 11 bases between.

CDR3 sequence (DNA): TGTGCCACCAGCAGAGATCGGGCTAAAGAGACCCAGTACTTC. Translated: CATSRDRAKETQYF. The chain carries TRBV15 and TRBJ2-5; no clear D gene. The V end was cut by 0 bases, the J end by 3 bases, with 8 bases between. The CDR3 contains 14 residues. Germline V lookup: CDR1 LNHNV, CDR2 YYDKDF (reference sequence).

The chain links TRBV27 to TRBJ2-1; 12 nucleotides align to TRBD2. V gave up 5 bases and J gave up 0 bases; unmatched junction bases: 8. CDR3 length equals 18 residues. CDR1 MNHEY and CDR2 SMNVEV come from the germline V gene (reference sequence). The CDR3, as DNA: TGTGCCAGCAGTACAAAGGGACTAGCGGGTTACTCCTACAATGAGCAGTTCTTC. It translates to CASSTKGLAGYSYNEQFF.

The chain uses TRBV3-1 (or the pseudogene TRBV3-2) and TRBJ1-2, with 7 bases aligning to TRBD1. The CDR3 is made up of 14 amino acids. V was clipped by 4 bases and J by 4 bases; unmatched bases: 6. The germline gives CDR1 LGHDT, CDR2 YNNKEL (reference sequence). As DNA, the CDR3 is TGTGCCAGCAGCCCCCGACAGGGTAGCTATGGCTACACCTTC. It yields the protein CASSPRQGSYGYTF.

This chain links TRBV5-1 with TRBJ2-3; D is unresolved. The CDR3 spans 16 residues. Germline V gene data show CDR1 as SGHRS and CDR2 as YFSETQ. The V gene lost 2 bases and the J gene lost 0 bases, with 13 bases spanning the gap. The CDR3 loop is CASSFLSAPSTDTQYF. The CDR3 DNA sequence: TGCGCCAGCAGCTTTTTATCAGCCCCAAGCACAGATACGCAGTATTTT.

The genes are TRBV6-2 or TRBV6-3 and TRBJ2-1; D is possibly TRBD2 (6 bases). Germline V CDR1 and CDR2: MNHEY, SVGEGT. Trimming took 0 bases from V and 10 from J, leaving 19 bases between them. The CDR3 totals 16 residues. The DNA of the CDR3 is TGTGCCAGCAGTTACTCTCGGGGCCCACCTCGGGAGGAGCAGTTCTTC. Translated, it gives CASSYSRGPPREEQFF.

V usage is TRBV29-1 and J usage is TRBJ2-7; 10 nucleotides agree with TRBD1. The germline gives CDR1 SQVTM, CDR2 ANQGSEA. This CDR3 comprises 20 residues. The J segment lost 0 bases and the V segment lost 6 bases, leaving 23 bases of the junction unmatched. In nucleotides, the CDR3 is TGCAGCGTGGGACCCCCATACCGGGACAGGGGTTTAATAGGCTCCTACGAGCAGTACTTC. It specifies CSVGPPYRDRGLIGSYEQYF.

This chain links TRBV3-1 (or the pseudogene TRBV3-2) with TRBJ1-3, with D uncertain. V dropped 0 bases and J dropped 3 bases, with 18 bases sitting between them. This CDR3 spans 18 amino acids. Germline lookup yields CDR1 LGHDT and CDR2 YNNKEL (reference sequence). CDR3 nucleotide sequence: TGTGCCAGCAGCCAAGATAAGTGGGTGACCCTCGGTGGAAACACCATATATTTT. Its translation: CASSQDKWVTLGGNTIYF.

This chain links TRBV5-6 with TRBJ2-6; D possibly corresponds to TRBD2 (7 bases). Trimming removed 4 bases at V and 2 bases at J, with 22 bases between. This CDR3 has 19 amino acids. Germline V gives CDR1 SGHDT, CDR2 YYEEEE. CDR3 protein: CASSRAGATRRTGANVLTF. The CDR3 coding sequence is TGTGCCAGCAGCCGTGCGGGGGCGACGAGACGAACTGGGGCCAACGTCCTGACTTTC. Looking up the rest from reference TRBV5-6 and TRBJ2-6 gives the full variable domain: DAGVTQSPTHLIKTRGQQVTLRCSPKSGHDTVSWYQQALGQGPQFIFQYYEEEERQRGNFPDRFSGHQFPNYSSELNVNALLLGDSALYLCASSRAGATRRTGANVLTFGAGSRLTVL.

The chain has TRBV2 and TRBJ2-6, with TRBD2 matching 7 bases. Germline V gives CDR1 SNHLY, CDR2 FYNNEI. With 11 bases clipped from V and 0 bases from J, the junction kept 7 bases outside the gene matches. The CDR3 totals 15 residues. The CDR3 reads CASRAGHSGANVLTF. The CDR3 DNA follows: TGTGCCTCCCGAGCGGGGCACTCTGGGGCCAACGTCCTGACTTTC.

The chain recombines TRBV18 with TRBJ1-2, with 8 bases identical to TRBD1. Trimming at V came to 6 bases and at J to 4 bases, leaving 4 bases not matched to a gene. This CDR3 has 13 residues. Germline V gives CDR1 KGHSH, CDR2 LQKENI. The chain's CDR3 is CASSDGQGYGYTF. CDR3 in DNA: TGTGCCAGCTCTGACGGACAGGGCTATGGCTACACCTTC.

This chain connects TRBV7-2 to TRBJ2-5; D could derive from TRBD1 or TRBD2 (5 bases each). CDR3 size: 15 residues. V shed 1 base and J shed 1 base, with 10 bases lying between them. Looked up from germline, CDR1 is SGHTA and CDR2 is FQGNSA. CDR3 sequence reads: CASSLVTGPQETQYF. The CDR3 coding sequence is TGTGCCAGCAGCTTAGTCACGGGGCCCCAAGAGACCCAGTACTTC.

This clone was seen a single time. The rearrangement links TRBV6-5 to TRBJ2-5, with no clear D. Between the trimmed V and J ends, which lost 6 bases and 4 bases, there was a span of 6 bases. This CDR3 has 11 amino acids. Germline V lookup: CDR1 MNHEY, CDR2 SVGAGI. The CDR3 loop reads CASRGAETQYF. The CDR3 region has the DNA TGTGCCAGCAGAGGCGCAGAGACCCAGTACTTC.

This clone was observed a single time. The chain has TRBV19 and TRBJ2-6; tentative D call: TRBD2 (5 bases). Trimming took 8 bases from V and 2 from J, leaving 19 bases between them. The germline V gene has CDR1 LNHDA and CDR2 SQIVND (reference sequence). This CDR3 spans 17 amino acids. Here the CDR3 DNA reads TGTGCCAGTCCTCCCGAGGGAGCAGGTGCTGGGGCCAACGTCCTGACTTTC. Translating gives CASPPEGAGAGANVLTF.

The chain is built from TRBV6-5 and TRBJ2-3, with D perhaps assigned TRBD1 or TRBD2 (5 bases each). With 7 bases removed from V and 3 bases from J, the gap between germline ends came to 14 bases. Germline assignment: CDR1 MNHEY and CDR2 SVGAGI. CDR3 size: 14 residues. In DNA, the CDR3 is TGTGCCAGCATTTTCGGGACCACTACAGATACGCAGTATTTT. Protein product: CASIFGTTTDTQYF.

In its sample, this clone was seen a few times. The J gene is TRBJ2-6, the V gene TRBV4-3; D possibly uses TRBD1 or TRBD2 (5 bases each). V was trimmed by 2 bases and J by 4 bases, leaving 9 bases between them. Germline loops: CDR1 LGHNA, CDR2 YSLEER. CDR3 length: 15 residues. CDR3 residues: CASSQWGTGANVLTF. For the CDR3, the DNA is TGCGCCAGCAGCCAATGGGGGACCGGGGCCAACGTCCTGACTTTC.

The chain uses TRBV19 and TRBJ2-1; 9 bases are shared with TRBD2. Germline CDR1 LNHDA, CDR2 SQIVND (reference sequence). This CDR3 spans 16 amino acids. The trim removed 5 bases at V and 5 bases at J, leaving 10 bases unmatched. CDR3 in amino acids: CASSSNLAGEDNEQFF. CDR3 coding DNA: TGTGCCAGTAGTTCAAACTTAGCGGGAGAGGACAATGAGCAGTTCTTC.

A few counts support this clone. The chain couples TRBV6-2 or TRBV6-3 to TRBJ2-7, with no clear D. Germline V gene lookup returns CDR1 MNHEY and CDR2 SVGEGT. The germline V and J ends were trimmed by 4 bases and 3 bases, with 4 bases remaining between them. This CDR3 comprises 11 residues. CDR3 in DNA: TGTGCCAGCAGTTCGCACTACGAGCAGTACTTC. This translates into CASSSHYEQYF.

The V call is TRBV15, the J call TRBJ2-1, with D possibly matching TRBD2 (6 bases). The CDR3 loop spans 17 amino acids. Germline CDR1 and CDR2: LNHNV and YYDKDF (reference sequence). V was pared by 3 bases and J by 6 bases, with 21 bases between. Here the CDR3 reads CATSSGASAGRSNEQFF. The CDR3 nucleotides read TGTGCCACCAGCAGCGGGGCTAGCGCGGGAAGGAGCAATGAGCAGTTCTTC.

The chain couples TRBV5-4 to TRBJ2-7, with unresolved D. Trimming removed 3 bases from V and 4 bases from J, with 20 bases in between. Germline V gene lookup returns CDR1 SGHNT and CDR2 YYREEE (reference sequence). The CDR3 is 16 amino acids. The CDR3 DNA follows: TGTGCCAGCAGCTACTCTTTGTTTGGCACTAATTACGAGCAGTACTTC. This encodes CASSYSLFGTNYEQYF.

The CDR3, as DNA: TGTGCCAGCAGCTTGGAGCCAGCTAAGGGCCTGAATGAGCAGTTCTTC. This sequence encodes CASSLEPAKGLNEQFF. This chain links TRBV7-6 with TRBJ2-1; D is unclear. The CDR3 runs to 16 residues. V shed 3 bases and J shed 7 bases, with 19 bases lying between them. Per the germline V gene, CDR1 is SGHVS and CDR2 is FNYEAQ. The whole variable domain, remainder taken from reference TRBV7-6 and TRBJ2-1, is GAGVSQSPRYKVTKRGQDVALRCDPISGHVSLYWYRQALGQGPEFLTYFNYEAQQDKSGLPNDRFSAERPEGSISTLTIQRTEQRDSAMYRCASSLEPAKGLNEQFFGPGTRLTVL.

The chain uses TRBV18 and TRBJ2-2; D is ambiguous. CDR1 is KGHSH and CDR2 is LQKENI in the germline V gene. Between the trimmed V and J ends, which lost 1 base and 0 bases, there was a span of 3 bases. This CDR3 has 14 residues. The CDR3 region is CASSPLANTGELFF. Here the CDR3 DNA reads TGTGCCAGCTCACCACTCGCGAACACCGGGGAGCTGTTTTTT.